This entry describes one T cell receptor beta chain. The antigen is undetermined. This CDR3 region has 15 residues. Trimming cost V 2 bases and J 12 bases; bases outside gene matches: 8. Germline CDR1 reads MNHEY; CDR2 reads SMNVEV (reference sequence). Stated treatment: approximately 10-day PBMC culture with coronavirus spike peptide pools or control peptides (ViraFEST assay). Negative-selection isolation of CD4+ T cells was performed after 10 to 11 days of culture. The data were obtained in a study of vaccination and CD4 T cells after COVID-19. At the level of the study: As a positive control, some control cultures were given a CEFX pool, while others were given an HIV-1 Nef pool or no peptide.

Sequence data for DNA of cultured CD4+ T cells were generated by the Oncomine TCR Beta short-read assay. TCRdb recomputed calls from the PCR reads with MiXCR, one row per CDR3 protein. This table has about 17,000 distinct CDR3 sequences, over 45% appearing once. The sample consisted of CD4+ T cells from blood, cultured in vitro. The rearrangement uses TRBV27 and TRBJ2-1, with TRBD2 matching 12 bases. The receptor comes from a human donor who had recovered from COVID-19. DNA for the CDR3: TGTGCCAGCAGTTTAGATCTAGCGGGAGGGGCGAGGCAGTTCTTC. This gives the protein CASSLDLAGGARQFF.